The clone carrying this T cell receptor beta chain was observed at least ten times. Time point noted: persistent/refractory GD, antithyroid drugs over 5 years with positive TRAb. The authors made the TCR library using RNA they extracted from PBMCs. The germline V and J ends were trimmed by 2 bases and 4 bases, with 15 bases remaining between them. Germline CDR1 is SGHAT and CDR2 is FQNNGV. The CDR3 runs 15 residues. Through Arm-PCR of CDR3 regions and iRepertoire HTBI primers, TCR beta libraries were built. MiXCR was run by TCRdb on the multiplex PCR reads, yielding one entry per CDR3 protein. The data contain roughly 470,000 distinct CDR3 sequences, roughly 20% of them singletons. The sample comes from a study of regulatory T cells in long-lasting Graves disease.

The input for sequencing was peripheral blood mononuclear cells (PBMCs), taken when the disease was refractory, from a patient treated with antithyroid drugs. The rearrangement uses TRBV11-2 and TRBJ2-7; D is perhaps TRBD1 or TRBD2 (5 bases each). This TCR was recovered from a female donor with Graves disease. CDR3 bases: TGTGCCAGCAGCTTACTCGCCGGGACGCGGTACGAGCAGTACTTC. This sequence encodes CASSLLAGTRYEQYF.